These 9 T cell receptor beta chains were all obtained from the same sample, sequenced in a study of blood T cell repertoires in COVID-19. The table came from immunoSEQ multiplex PCR; TCRdb's copy has only in-frame clones and leaves some out. The sample lists around 300,000 clones, about 85% occurring once. Sequenced material: PBMCs or T cells enriched from blood (not recorded which). Every receptor here comes from a woman in her forties or fifties who had recovered from COVID-19.

This clone was observed a few times. V is TRBV2 and J is TRBJ1-1; no reliable D call. V lost 7 bases and J 3 bases, leaving 12 bases between the germline ends. Per germline, CDR1 SNHLY and CDR2 FYNNEI. The CDR3 contains 13 residues. Written as DNA, the CDR3 is TGTGCCAGCATTCGGGTGAGGGACACTGAAGCTTTCTTT. It codes for CASIRVRDTEAFF. Using reference TRBV2 and TRBJ1-1 for the parts outside the CDR3, the full variable domain is EPEVTQTPSHQVTQMGQEVILRCVPISNHLYFYWYRQILGQKVEFLVSFYNNEISEKSEIFDDQFSVERPDGSNFTLKIRSTKLEDSAMYFCASIRVRDTEAFFGQGTRLTVV.

The chain links TRBV6-5 to TRBJ1-2, with D uncertain. V lost 2 bases to trimming and J lost 6 bases, with 13 bases between them. The CDR3 is 14 residues long. Germline-derived CDR1 and CDR2 are MNHEY and SVGAGI. In DNA, the CDR3 is TGTGCCAGCAGTTACAGGGAGTTCGGTGATGGCTACACCTTC. It is translated as CASSYREFGDGYTF.

The rearrangement links TRBV12-5 to TRBJ2-2; D ambiguous. Germline lookup yields CDR1 LGHNT and CDR2 FRNRAP. V was clipped by 2 bases and J by 3 bases, with 4 bases between them. The CDR3 spans 13 residues. The CDR3 protein is CASGLIDTGELFF. The CDR3 coding sequence is TGTGCTAGTGGTTTGATCGACACCGGGGAGCTGTTTTTT.

V is TRBV12-5 and J is TRBJ2-1, with D perhaps TRBD1 (5 bases). This CDR3 is 16 amino acids long. The V and J ends lost 2 bases and 4 bases respectively, with 15 bases between them. Germline-derived CDR1 and CDR2 are LGHNT and FRNRAP. The CDR3 here is CASGLTDGRQYNEQFF. CDR3 nucleotides: TGTGCTAGTGGTTTGACGGACGGCCGACAGTACAATGAGCAGTTCTTC.

The chain has TRBV7-9 and TRBJ1-2; D perhaps matches TRBD1 (5 bases). The CDR3 has 16 amino acids. The V gene's germline CDR1 is SEHNR and CDR2 FQNEAQ (reference sequence). Trimming cost V 5 bases and J 4 bases, with 20 bases left between them. CDR3 sequence: CASSGERQPLSYGYTF. The DNA for the CDR3 is TGTGCCAGCAGCGGAGAGCGACAGCCGCTCTCCTATGGCTACACCTTC.

The chain carries TRBV19 and TRBJ1-5; D is possibly TRBD1 (5 bases). Deletions cut 6 bases from V and 5 bases from J, with 14 bases between. The CDR3 has 14 amino acids. In germline, CDR1 is LNHDA, CDR2 SQIVND (reference sequence). Written as DNA, the CDR3 is TGTGCCAGTAGGGGAGGGGTAGACTATCAGCCCCAGCATTTT. This encodes CASRGGVDYQPQHF.

The chain employs TRBV7-3 and TRBJ1-2; the D is unclear. Trimming removed 5 bases at V and 6 bases at J, with 13 bases between. The CDR3 extends over 13 amino acids. The germline gives CDR1 SGHTA, CDR2 FQGTGA. Here the CDR3 DNA reads TGTGCCAGCAGCCCAACTTCGGGAAATGGCTACACCTTC. Its protein is CASSPTSGNGYTF.

This clone was observed once. The gene calls are TRBV10-1 and TRBJ1-1; D might be TRBD1 (5 bases). From germline, CDR1 is WNHNN and CDR2 SYGVQD (reference sequence). Trimming left V 3 bases short and J 5 bases short, with 16 bases between. The CDR3 is made up of 15 amino acids. The chain's CDR3 is CASSEFGLGGTEAFF. CDR3 sequence (DNA): TGCGCCAGCAGTGAATTTGGACTGGGGGGTACTGAAGCTTTCTTT.

The table lists this clone with a count of one. CDR3 nucleotide sequence: TGCGCCAGCAGGACAGAAGATAATTCACCCCTCCACTTT. Its translation: CASRTEDNSPLHF. V usage is TRBV5-1 and J usage is TRBJ1-6; tentative D call: TRBD1 (5 bases). The V end lost 5 bases, the J end lost 5 bases, and 8 bases lay between the germline ends. Germline CDR1 SGHRS, CDR2 YFSETQ. The CDR3 spans 13 residues.